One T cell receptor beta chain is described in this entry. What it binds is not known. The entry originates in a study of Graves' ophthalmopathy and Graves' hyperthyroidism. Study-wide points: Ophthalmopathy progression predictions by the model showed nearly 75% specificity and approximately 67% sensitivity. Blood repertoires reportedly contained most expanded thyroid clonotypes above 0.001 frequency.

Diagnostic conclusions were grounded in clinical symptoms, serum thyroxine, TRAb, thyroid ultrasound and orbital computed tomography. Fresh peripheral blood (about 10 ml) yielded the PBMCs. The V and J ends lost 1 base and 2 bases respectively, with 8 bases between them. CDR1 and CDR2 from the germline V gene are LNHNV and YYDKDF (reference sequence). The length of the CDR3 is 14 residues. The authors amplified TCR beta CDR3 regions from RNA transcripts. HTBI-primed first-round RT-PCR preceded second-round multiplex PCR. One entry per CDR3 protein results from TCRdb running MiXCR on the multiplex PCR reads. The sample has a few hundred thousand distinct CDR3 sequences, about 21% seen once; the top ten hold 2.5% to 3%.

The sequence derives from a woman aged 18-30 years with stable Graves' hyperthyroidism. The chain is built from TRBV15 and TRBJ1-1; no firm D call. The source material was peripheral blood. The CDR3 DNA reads TGTGCCACCAGCAGAGTGTCTCGAAACACTGAAGCTTTCTTT. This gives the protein CATSRVSRNTEAFF.